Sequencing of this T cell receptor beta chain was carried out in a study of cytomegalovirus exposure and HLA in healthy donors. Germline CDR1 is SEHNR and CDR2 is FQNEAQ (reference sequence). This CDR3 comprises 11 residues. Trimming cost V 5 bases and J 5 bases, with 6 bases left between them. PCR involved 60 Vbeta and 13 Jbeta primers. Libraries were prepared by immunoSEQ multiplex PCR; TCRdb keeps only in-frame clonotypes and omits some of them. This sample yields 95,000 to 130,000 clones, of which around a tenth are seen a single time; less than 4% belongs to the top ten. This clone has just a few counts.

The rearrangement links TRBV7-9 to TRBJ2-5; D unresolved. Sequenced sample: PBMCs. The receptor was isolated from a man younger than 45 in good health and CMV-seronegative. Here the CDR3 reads CASSPLETQYF. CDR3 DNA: TGTGCCAGCAGCCCCCTGGAGACCCAGTACTTC.